Listed below are T cell receptor beta chains from one sample, sequenced in a study of tumor-infiltrating lymphocytes in oesophageal squamous cell carcinoma. TCRdb redid the calling of the PCR reads with MiXCR, one entry per CDR3 protein. The table has 8,500 to 9,000 distinct CDR3 sequences, roughly 70% seen once. The sequenced sample was esophageal tumor tissue. The receptor set was obtained from a female donor with esophageal squamous cell carcinoma. Each CDR3 is given with its conserved first and last residue. A D gene is named only where the DNA matches it firmly. Only part of the rows carry a size: once, few, many, or a class if the clone is expanded.

v_gene,abundance,d_gene,j_gene,CDR3aa,CDR3nt
TRBV7-8,few,TRBD1,TRBJ2-7,CASSSTGSPYEQYF,TGTGCCAGCAGCTCGACAGGGAGTCCCTACGAGCAGTACTTC
TRBV7-2,-,-,TRBJ1-2,CASSLLPGGYTF,TGTGCCAGCAGCTTATTGCCAGGGGGCTACACCTTC
TRBV7-3,-,-,TRBJ2-1,CASSLQSGSYNEQFF,TGTGCCAGCAGCTTACAGTCAGGGTCCTACAATGAGCAGTTCTTC
TRBV7-3,-,-,TRBJ2-3,CASSLSRTDTQYF,TGTGCCAGCAGCTTATCACGCACAGATACGCAGTATTTT
TRBV6-1,-,-,TRBJ2-1,CASSEAVSYNEQFF,TGTGCCAGCAGTGAAGCGGTCTCATACAATGAGCAGTTCTTC
TRBV10-2,once,-,TRBJ2-1,CASSEPYGRSSSYNEQFF,TGCGCCAGCAGTGAGCCTTACGGGCGGTCAAGCTCCTACAATGAGCAGTTCTTC
TRBV6-6,few,-,TRBJ2-1,CASRSQGDNEQFF,TGTGCCAGCAGGTCACAGGGAGACAATGAGCAGTTCTTC
TRBV7-6,few,-,TRBJ2-1,CASSLDIWGGQFF,TGTGCCAGCAGCTTAGATATTTGGGGTGGGCAGTTCTTC
TRBV27,-,-,TRBJ2-5,CASSERRGQSVETQYF,TGTGCCAGCAGTGAAAGGAGGGGGCAGTCCGTAGAGACCCAGTACTTC
TRBV5-5,-,-,TRBJ2-5,CASSLFSRETQYF,TGTGCCAGCAGCTTGTTCAGTAGGGAGACCCAGTACTTC
TRBV6-1,once,-,TRBJ1-2,CASSYPGRDYGYTF,TGTGCCAGCAGTTACCCAGGGAGGGACTATGGCTACACCTTC
TRBV28,-,-,TRBJ1-1,CASSRTGFVAFF,TGTGCCAGCAGTCGTACAGGGTTTGTAGCTTTCTTT
TRBV6-1,-,-,TRBJ2-7,CASSEFENYEQYF,TGTGCCAGCAGTGAATTCGAGAACTACGAGCAGTACTTC
TRBV7-6,few,-,TRBJ2-3,CASSPLDGGYTQYF,TGTGCCAGCAGCCCTCTTGACGGCGGTTATACGCAGTATTTT
TRBV7-6,-,-,TRBJ2-5,CASSLVGGSETQYF,TGTGCTAGCAGCTTAGTAGGGGGTTCAGAGACCCAGTACTTC
TRBV7-3,-,-,TRBJ2-1,CASSRYSNEQFF,TGTGCCAGCAGTCGTTATAGCAATGAGCAGTTCTTC
TRBV20-1,once,TRBD2,TRBJ2-3,CSATGTSGRADTQYF,TGCAGTGCTACGGGGACTAGCGGGAGGGCAGATACGCAGTATTTT
TRBV11-2,-,-,TRBJ2-1,CASSLQGGLGYEQFF,TGTGCCAGCAGCCTACAAGGGGGTCTCGGGTATGAGCAGTTCTTC
TRBV7-6,once,TRBD1,TRBJ2-1,CASRQQGEGEQFF,TGTGCCAGCAGGCAACAGGGGGAAGGTGAGCAGTTCTTC
TRBV24-1,large,-,TRBJ2-1,CATSGNQTGHPPNQPYNEQFF,TGTGCCACCAGTGGAAATCAAACAGGGCACCCACCCAACCAACCCTACAATGAGCAGTTCTTC
TRBV19,-,TRBD2,TRBJ2-5,CASTPGTSSTETQYF,TGTGCCAGTACCCCCGGGACTAGCTCAACAGAGACCCAGTACTTC
TRBV7-9,-,-,TRBJ2-3,CASSLRSTPGTDTQYF,TGTGCCAGCAGCTTAAGGTCAACTCCAGGCACAGATACGCAGTATTTT
TRBV7-2,-,-,TRBJ2-5,CASSLGRETQYF,TGTGCCAGCAGCTTAGGGCGGGAGACCCAGTACTTC
TRBV5-3,-,-,TRBJ1-2,CASSLFVAPRGYTF,TGTGCCAGCAGCTTGTTCGTAGCCCCAAGAGGCTACACCTTC
TRBV7-9,-,TRBD2,TRBJ2-2,CASSLLAAIETGELFF,TGTGCCAGCAGCTTACTAGCGGCTATTGAGACCGGGGAGCTGTTTTTT
TRBV7-2,few,-,TRBJ2-5,CASIDSTTAQETQYF,TGTGCCAGCATCGATTCTACTACGGCCCAAGAGACCCAGTACTTC
TRBV7-7,-,-,TRBJ2-1,CASSPNQAVPYNEQFF,TGTGCCAGCAGCCCCAACCAAGCCGTCCCATACAATGAGCAGTTCTTC
TRBV12-3/TRBV12-4,-,TRBD2,TRBJ2-1,CASRPTSGGRSYNEQFF,TGTGCCAGCAGGCCGACTAGCGGGGGGCGCTCCTACAATGAGCAGTTCTTC
TRBV11-2,-,TRBD1,TRBJ2-7,CASSLGQGAISYEQYF,TGTGCCAGCAGCTTAGGACAGGGGGCAATCTCCTACGAGCAGTACTTC
TRBV12-5,-,TRBD1,TRBJ1-6,CASGLDRGETQYF,TGTGCTAGTGGTTTGGACAGGGGGGAGACCCAGTACTTT
TRBV7-8,-,-,TRBJ2-7,CASSLKRTYEQYF,TGTGCCAGCAGCTTGAAGAGAACCTACGAGCAGTACTTC
TRBV11-3,-,TRBD1,TRBJ2-4,CASSSGTVKNIQYF,TGTGCCAGCAGCTCCGGGACAGTCAAAAACATTCAGTACTTC
TRBV7-6,-,-,TRBJ2-3,CASSSNPPGFGTDTQYF,TGTGCTAGCAGCTCTAACCCGCCGGGGTTCGGCACAGATACGCAGTATTTT
TRBV7-6,-,TRBD1,TRBJ1-2,CASSLATQTGHGYTF,TGTGCCAGCAGCTTAGCTACTCAGACAGGGCACGGCTACACCTTC
TRBV10-3,medium-sized,-,TRBJ1-5,CAISAGNNQPQHF,TGTGCCATCTCCGCAGGGAACAATCAGCCCCAGCATTTT
TRBV11-2,-,TRBD1,TRBJ2-2,CASSRRQGRSTGELFF,TGTGCCAGCAGCCGTCGACAGGGGCGATCCACCGGGGAGCTGTTTTTT
TRBV12-3/TRBV12-4,once,-,TRBJ2-1,CASRLLRELSYNEQFF,TGTGCCAGCAGACTATTGCGGGAACTTTCCTACAATGAGCAGTTCTTC
TRBV3-1,-,-,TRBJ1-1,CASSPYPEKNTEAFF,TGTGCCAGCAGCCCCTACCCGGAGAAGAACACTGAAGCTTTCTTT
TRBV6-1,few,TRBD2,TRBJ2-7,CASRARATSGIYEQYF,TGTGCCAGCAGGGCGCGAGCGACTAGCGGGATCTACGAGCAGTACTTC
TRBV7-2,-,-,TRBJ2-1,CASSLEAETYNEQFF,TGTGCCAGCAGCTTAGAAGCAGAAACCTACAATGAGCAGTTCTTC
TRBV12-3/TRBV12-4,-,-,TRBJ2-5,CASSLVSPVEQETQYF,TGTGCCAGCAGTTTAGTTTCCCCTGTAGAACAAGAGACCCAGTACTTC
TRBV11-3,few,-,TRBJ2-5,CASSFDGGTQYF,TGTGCCAGCAGCTTCGACGGCGGGACCCAGTACTTC
TRBV19,-,TRBD1,TRBJ2-1,CASSRKGADNEQFF,TGTGCCAGTAGCAGAAAGGGGGCAGACAATGAGCAGTTCTTC
TRBV6-6,-,-,TRBJ2-7,CASSYFSYEQYF,TGTGCCAGCAGTTACTTTTCCTACGAGCAGTACTTC
TRBV6-1,medium-sized,-,TRBJ2-3,CASSPRDTQYF,TGTGCCAGCAGCCCGAGGGATACGCAGTATTTT
TRBV11-3,few,-,TRBJ2-5,CASSEQVKQYF,TGTGCCAGCAGCGAACAGGTCAAGCAGTACTTC
TRBV19,-,-,TRBJ1-5,CASSIEGVGQPQHF,TGTGCCAGTAGTATAGAGGGGGTAGGTCAGCCCCAGCATTTT
TRBV5-4,once,TRBD2,TRBJ2-1,CASSSGSTLYNEQFF,TGTGCCAGCAGTAGCGGGAGCACCTTATACAATGAGCAGTTCTTC
TRBV7-9,few,-,TRBJ2-7,CASSTDNLYEQYF,TGTGCCAGCAGCACTGACAATCTTTACGAGCAGTACTTC
TRBV10-1,-,-,TRBJ1-4,CASSVAVGEKLFF,TGCGCCAGCAGTGTGGCAGTGGGGGAAAAACTGTTTTTT
TRBV12-3/TRBV12-4,-,-,TRBJ2-6,CASRGSGANVLTF,TGTGCCAGCAGGGGATCTGGGGCCAACGTCCTGACTTTC
TRBV6-6,-,TRBD2,TRBJ2-2,CASMFRFSGGSNTGELFF,TGTGCCAGCATGTTCCGGTTTAGCGGGGGGTCCAACACCGGGGAGCTGTTTTTT
TRBV7-2,-,-,TRBJ2-7,CASSFYEQYF,TGTGCCAGCAGCTTTTACGAGCAGTACTTC